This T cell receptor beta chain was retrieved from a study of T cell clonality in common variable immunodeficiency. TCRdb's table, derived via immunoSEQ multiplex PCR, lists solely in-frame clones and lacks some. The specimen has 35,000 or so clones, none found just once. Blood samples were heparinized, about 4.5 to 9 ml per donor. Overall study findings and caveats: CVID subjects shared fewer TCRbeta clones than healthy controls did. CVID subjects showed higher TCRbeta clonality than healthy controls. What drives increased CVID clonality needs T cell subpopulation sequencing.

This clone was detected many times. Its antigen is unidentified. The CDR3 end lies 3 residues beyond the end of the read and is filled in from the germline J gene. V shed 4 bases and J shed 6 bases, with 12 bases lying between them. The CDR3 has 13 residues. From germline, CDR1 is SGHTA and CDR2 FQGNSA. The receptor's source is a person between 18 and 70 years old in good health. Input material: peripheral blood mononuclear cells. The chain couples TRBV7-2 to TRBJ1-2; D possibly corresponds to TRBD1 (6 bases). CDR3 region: CASSSERGNGYTF. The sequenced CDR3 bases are TGTGCCAGCAGCTCGGAGAGGGGGAATGGC.